A selection of T cell receptor beta chains follows, all from one sample in a study of T cells in Graves' hyperthyroidism and ophthalmopathy. TCRdb analysed the multiplex PCR reads with MiXCR anew, one entry per CDR3 protein. Among approximately 400,000 distinct CDR3 sequences listed, roughly 14% were seen once. The specimen was blood. Receptors originate from a woman between 55 and 75 years old with Graves' hyperthyroidism. The CDR3 runs from the conserved cysteine through the conserved F or W. A D gene is named only where the DNA matches it firmly. Size is omitted from some rows. Given values are once, few, many or a class for expanded clones.

D	V	J	size	CDR3	DNA
TRBD2	TRBV7-8	TRBJ2-7	few	CASSLFAGDYEQYF	TGTGCCAGCAGCTTATTTGCGGGGGACTACGAGCAGTACTTC
NA	TRBV6-2/TRBV6-3	TRBJ1-2	few	CASSNLRGRGYTF	TGTGCCAGCAGTAACCTGAGGGGGAGAGGCTACACCTTC
NA	TRBV5-1	TRBJ1-3	many	CASSPGLSDTIYF	TGCGCCAGCAGCCCGGGACTCTCAGACACCATATATTTT
TRBD1	TRBV5-1	TRBJ1-3	NA	CASSLGDSSGNTIYF	TGCGCCAGCAGCTTGGGGGACAGCTCTGGAAACACCATATATTTT
NA	TRBV12-3/TRBV12-4	TRBJ2-5	many	CASSTAGQPGQETQYF	TGTGCCAGCAGTACCGCGGGACAACCAGGGCAAGAGACCCAGTACTTC
NA	TRBV19	TRBJ2-2	NA	CASSMYTSIGELFF	TGTGCCAGTAGTATGTACACTAGTATCGGGGAGCTGTTTTTT
TRBD1	TRBV20-1	TRBJ1-1	many	CSATDRGHGYTEAFF	TGCAGTGCAACAGACAGGGGGCATGGGTACACTGAAGCTTTCTTT
TRBD2	TRBV18	TRBJ2-7	many	CASSPGLADEQYF	TGTGCCAGCTCACCCGGACTAGCGGACGAGCAGTACTTC
NA	TRBV29-1	TRBJ2-5	NA	CSVGGFRETQYF	TGCAGCGTGGGGGGATTCCGAGAGACCCAGTACTTC
NA	TRBV9	TRBJ1-4	few	CASSVAPGGEKLFF	TGTGCCAGCAGCGTTGCCCCGGGCGGAGAAAAACTGTTTTTT
NA	TRBV6-1	TRBJ1-1	many	CASTRRGAKNTEAFF	TGTGCCAGCACCCGACGGGGGGCCAAGAACACTGAAGCTTTCTTT
NA	TRBV24-1	TRBJ1-5	NA	CATSDSGPPQPQHF	TGTGCCACCAGTGATTCCGGGCCACCTCAGCCCCAGCATTTT
NA	TRBV9	TRBJ2-3	few	CASSDSSTDTQYF	TGTGCCAGCAGCGATAGTAGCACAGATACGCAGTATTTT
NA	TRBV11-3	TRBJ2-5	many	CASSPPAKETQYF	TGTGCCAGCAGCCCCCCGGCGAAAGAGACCCAGTACTTC
TRBD1	TRBV20-1	TRBJ2-7	many	CSATDRSWEQYF	TGCAGTGCAACGGACAGGTCATGGGAGCAGTACTTC
NA	TRBV5-1	TRBJ2-5	many	CASSLGRLEETQYF	TGCGCCAGCAGCTTGGGCAGACTAGAAGAGACCCAGTACTTC
TRBD1	TRBV12-5	TRBJ2-5	many	CASGLFQGAETQYF	TGTGCTAGTGGTTTGTTTCAGGGGGCCGAGACCCAGTACTTC
TRBD1	TRBV28	TRBJ2-7	many	CASSSSGTGNWYEQYF	TGTGCCAGCAGTTCCTCCGGGACAGGGAATTGGTACGAGCAGTACTTC
NA	TRBV7-3	TRBJ2-3	NA	CASTWGGGTDTQYF	TGTGCCAGCACATGGGGCGGGGGCACAGATACGCAGTATTTT
NA	TRBV7-9	TRBJ1-5	few	CASSFFNGSNQPQHF	TGTGCCAGCAGCTTCTTCAATGGTAGCAATCAGCCCCAGCATTTT
TRBD2	TRBV20-1	TRBJ2-1	few	CSARVLAGSSEFF	TGCAGTGCTAGGGTGCTAGCGGGTTCCTCTGAGTTCTTC
TRBD2	TRBV4-2	TRBJ2-5	few	CASSGDPSGNQETQYF	TGTGCCAGCAGCGGAGACCCTAGCGGGAACCAAGAGACCCAGTACTTC
NA	TRBV7-8	TRBJ2-1	many	CASSFGPPSGNEQFF	TGTGCCAGCAGCTTCGGGCCGCCGTCTGGCAATGAGCAGTTCTTC
TRBD1	TRBV7-9	TRBJ2-2	few	CASSLGGTGAGELFF	TGTGCCAGCAGCTTAGGAGGGACAGGGGCCGGGGAGCTGTTTTTT
TRBD1	TRBV29-1	TRBJ2-1	NA	CSVAAGDSVLYSEQFF	TGCAGCGTTGCCGCTGGGGACAGCGTACTTTACAGTGAGCAGTTCTTC
NA	TRBV10-3	TRBJ2-3	NA	CAISEDAGADTQYF	TGTGCCATCAGTGAAGACGCAGGGGCAGATACGCAGTATTTT
TRBD1	TRBV5-1	TRBJ2-5	few	CASSLAGTGEETQYF	TGCGCCAGCAGCTTAGCCGGGACAGGGGAAGAGACCCAGTACTTC
NA	TRBV6-1	TRBJ2-7	many	CASSEVDRRSYEQYF	TGTGCCAGCAGTGAAGTGGACAGACGCTCCTACGAGCAGTACTTC
NA	TRBV11-2	TRBJ2-2	large	CASSKENTGELFF	TGTGCCAGCAGTAAGGAGAACACCGGGGAGCTGTTTTTT
NA	TRBV12-3/TRBV12-4	TRBJ1-1	many	CASSLIYTGPNTEAFF	TGTGCCAGCAGCCTGATTTATACAGGGCCCAACACTGAAGCTTTCTTT
NA	TRBV20-1	TRBJ1-1	many	CSATGYQNTEAFF	TGCAGTGCTACAGGGTACCAGAACACTGAAGCTTTCTTT
TRBD1	TRBV30	TRBJ2-3	NA	CARTGRGTDTQYF	TGTGCCAGGACAGGGAGAGGGACAGATACGCAGTATTTT
NA	TRBV20-1	TRBJ2-5	few	CSASGNQETQYF	TGCAGTGCTAGCGGAAACCAAGAGACCCAGTACTTC
TRBD1	TRBV28	TRBJ2-1	few	CASSKDRVWIF	TGTGCCAGCAGCAAGGACAGGGTTTGGATCTTC
TRBD2	TRBV28	TRBJ2-7	many	CATFRGGSSYEQYF	TGTGCCACCTTCCGGGGGGGAAGCTCCTACGAGCAGTACTTC
NA	TRBV3-1	TRBJ1-2	few	CASGTEYYGYTF	TGTGCCAGCGGTACCGAATACTATGGCTACACCTTC
TRBD1	TRBV19	TRBJ1-1	NA	CASSTNRGSTEAFF	TGTGCCAGTAGTACGAACAGGGGAAGCACTGAAGCTTTCTTT
NA	TRBV24-1	TRBJ2-5	many	CATSDPSDGQETQYF	TGTGCCACCAGTGATCCGTCGGACGGCCAAGAGACCCAGTACTTC
NA	TRBV7-9	TRBJ2-5	NA	CASSPKYEGRETQYF	TGTGCCAGCAGCCCGAAGTACGAGGGCCGAGAGACCCAGTACTTC
TRBD1	TRBV30	TRBJ2-7	many	CAWTPDRGSEQYF	TGTGCCTGGACCCCGGACAGGGGAAGCGAGCAGTACTTC
NA	TRBV7-8	TRBJ2-3	many	CASSFGGRADTQYF	TGTGCCAGCAGCTTTGGGGGGCGCGCAGATACGCAGTATTTT
NA	TRBV2	TRBJ2-3	NA	CASSDYPGDTQYF	TGTGCCAGCAGTGACTACCCGGGGGATACGCAGTATTTT
NA	TRBV20-1	TRBJ2-7	many	CSARVRTDSYEQYF	TGCAGTGCTAGAGTTAGGACAGATTCCTACGAGCAGTACTTC
NA	TRBV20-1	TRBJ2-3	many	CSAKKTETDTQYF	TGCAGTGCCAAAAAGACCGAGACGGATACGCAGTATTTT
NA	TRBV18	TRBJ2-1	many	CASSPPVQATRYEQFF	TGTGCCAGCTCACCACCGGTCCAGGCGACGAGGTATGAGCAGTTCTTC
NA	TRBV5-1	TRBJ2-7	many	CASSFDEIYEQYF	TGCGCCAGCAGCTTCGACGAGATATACGAGCAGTACTTC
TRBD1	TRBV28	TRBJ2-2	many	CASSRGQDNTGELFF	TGTGCCAGCAGCCGGGGACAGGACAACACCGGGGAGCTGTTTTTT
NA	TRBV2	TRBJ2-1	many	CASSEASLDNEQFF	TGTGCCAGCAGTGAGGCTAGTTTGGACAATGAGCAGTTCTTC
TRBD2	TRBV12-3/TRBV12-4	TRBJ2-7	many	CASSLGGAGGPPFNYEQYF	TGTGCCAGCAGTTTGGGCGGGGCGGGAGGTCCTCCGTTCAACTACGAGCAGTACTTC
TRBD1	TRBV29-1	TRBJ1-1	many	CSVWPSGQRNTEAFF	TGCAGCGTTTGGCCCTCGGGACAGCGGAACACTGAAGCTTTCTTT
TRBD1	TRBV11-2	TRBJ2-2	many	CASSLRQGSGELFF	TGTGCCAGCAGCTTACGACAGGGGTCCGGGGAGCTGTTTTTT
TRBD1	TRBV20-1	TRBJ1-5	NA	CSASRTGQPQHF	TGCAGTGCTAGTCGGACAGGGCAGCCCCAGCATTTT
TRBD1	TRBV19	TRBJ1-2	NA	CASSGGRDSNSGYTF	TGTGCCAGTAGCGGGGGCCGGGACAGCAACTCTGGCTACACCTTC
NA	TRBV10-3	TRBJ1-2	many	CAISPGLEDGYTF	TGTGCCATCAGTCCCGGGCTAGAAGATGGCTACACCTTC
NA	TRBV11-2	TRBJ2-5	NA	CASSLGEGTAYETQYF	TGTGCCAGCAGCTTAGGAGAGGGGACGGCCTATGAGACCCAGTACTTC
TRBD1	TRBV5-1	TRBJ2-7	many	CASSLEGTGGVEQYF	TGCGCCAGCAGCTTGGAAGGGACAGGGGGCGTCGAGCAGTACTTC
TRBD2	TRBV3-1	TRBJ2-5	many	CASSQDVVLAARETQYF	TGTGCCAGCAGCCAAGATGTTGTACTAGCGGCCCGAGAGACCCAGTACTTC
TRBD1	TRBV6-2/TRBV6-3	TRBJ1-2	many	CASRNLQGAYTF	TGTGCCAGCAGAAACCTTCAGGGGGCCTACACCTTC
TRBD1	TRBV6-1	TRBJ1-1	many	CASGKGARYTEAFF	TGTGCCAGCGGGAAGGGGGCTAGGTACACTGAAGCTTTCTTT
NA	TRBV7-9	TRBJ2-7	many	CASLLGFRDQDSYEQYF	TGTGCCAGCCTCCTCGGTTTCCGGGACCAAGACTCCTACGAGCAGTACTTC